This entry is about one T cell receptor (beta chain). Original methodology: Nucleated cell number was recorded as an estimate derived from reference gene primer amplification. Profiling relied on immunoSEQ multiplex PCR, and the TCRdb table lists in-frame clones only, not all of them. The V and J calls and the clone size are those of that table, but D and trimming were determined from the DNA. The sample has about 83,000 clones; around 86% are singletons. The data were taken from a study of blood T cell repertoires in COVID-19. Study information: The United States, Italy and Spain supplied acute and convalescent COVID-19 samples. Sources were T cells, B-cell-depleted T cells, or PBMCs; the material itself was cDNA or gDNA.

The CDR3 has 13 residues. V trimming: 8 bases; J trimming: 2 bases; junction bases outside the gene matches: 6. The sequence was collected from a man aged 50 to 59 with active COVID-19. The J gene is TRBJ2-7, the V gene TRBV12-3 or TRBV12-4; 7 positions agree with TRBD1. The material sequenced was peripheral blood. The CDR3 DNA follows: TGTGCCAGCCGAGGGACAGTAACCTACGAGCAGTACTTC. This gives the protein CASRGTVTYEQYF.